The text below deals with one TCR beta chain. Its antigen is undetermined. This sample stems from a study of cytomegalovirus exposure and HLA in healthy donors. Study as a whole: A later analysis reported the 130 or so validation repertoires used the same platform as the approximately 670 first-cohort repertoires. The study's findings and limits: Testing in vitro showed a few CMV-associated chains specific for CMV antigens. TCR sequences were mostly rare, though some public TCRs occurred in many donors.

Germline V lookup: CDR1 LGHNA, CDR2 YNFKEQ. J gave up 5 bases and V 0 bases, and 9 bases lay outside the gene matches. The CDR3 sequence is 16 residues long. The table came from immunoSEQ multiplex PCR; TCRdb's copy has only in-frame clones and leaves some out. Here the sample spans about 110,000 clones, 85% to 90% being singletons. Sequenced sample: PBMCs. The TCR was taken from a woman aged 18 to 35 in good health and CMV-seronegative. This chain links TRBV4-2 with TRBJ2-5, with 7 positions matching TRBD2. The CDR3 DNA reads TGTGCCAGCAGCCAAGATTTGTCTAGGGGAGGGGAGACCCAGTACTTC. Its translation: CASSQDLSRGGETQYF.